The 9 T cell receptor beta chains in this list originate from one sample, sequenced in a study of STAT5B mutations in CD4+ large granular lymphocyte leukemia. Profiling relied on immunoSEQ multiplex PCR, and the TCRdb table lists in-frame clones only, not all of them. The sample yields thousands of clones, roughly 90% seen once. The specimen sequenced was PBMCs. These receptors were obtained from a woman between 65 and 79 years old with CD4+ T-cell large granular lymphocyte leukemia.

The V call is TRBV10-3, the J call TRBJ2-7; D possibly corresponds to TRBD1 (5 bases). V was clipped by 4 bases and J by 5 bases, with 9 bases between them. The germline gives CDR1 ENHRY, CDR2 SYGVKD. CDR3 length: 12 amino acids. The CDR3 sequence is CAISGTRNEQYF. In DNA, the CDR3 is TGTGCCATCAGTGGGACAAGGAACGAGCAGTACTTC.

This clone is a singleton in its sample. This chain links TRBV7-2 with TRBJ2-5, with 8 bases fitting TRBD1. The CDR3 totals 14 residues. Per the germline V gene, CDR1 is SGHTA and CDR2 is FQGNSA. The V and J ends lost 5 bases and 5 bases, in that order; junction bases with no gene match: 7. The CDR3 DNA is TGTGCCAGCAGCCTAAATCAGGGGGCTGAGACCCAGTACTTC. Translation gives CASSLNQGAETQYF.

This chain connects TRBV9 to TRBJ1-2, with a possible D match to TRBD1 (5 bases). The CDR3 runs 14 residues. V was trimmed by 3 bases and J by 8 bases, leaving 17 bases between them. Germline V CDR1 and CDR2: SGDLS, YYNGEE. CDR3 in DNA: TGTGCCAGCAGCGCTGGTGGAGGGGAGGGCGGCTACACCTTC. This sequence encodes CASSAGGGEGGYTF.

The rearrangement joins TRBV5-1 to TRBJ1-1; 8 bases line up with TRBD1. V was clipped by 0 bases and J by 2 bases; unmatched bases: 9. Germline V gives CDR1 SGHRS, CDR2 YFSETQ. This CDR3 is built from 17 residues. CDR3: CASSLGTGPRKNTEAFF. For the CDR3, the DNA is TGCGCCAGCAGCTTGGGGACAGGGCCCCGGAAAAACACTGAAGCTTTCTTT.

This chain uses TRBV19 with TRBJ1-2; 7 positions agree with TRBD1. This CDR3 is built from 13 residues. The germline V gene encodes CDR1 LNHDA and CDR2 SQIVND (reference sequence). Unmatched junction bases numbered 5, after V lost 6 bases and J lost 4 bases. CDR3 sequence reads: CASSLGQFYGYTF. Written as DNA, the CDR3 is TGTGCCAGTAGCCTGGGACAGTTCTATGGCTACACCTTC.

The genes are TRBV11-2 and TRBJ2-5; 8 bases agree with TRBD2. The germline V gene encodes CDR1 SGHAT and CDR2 FQNNGV. The trim removed 1 base at V and 1 base at J, leaving 2 bases unmatched. CDR3 length: 15 amino acids. The CDR3 coding sequence is TGTGCCAGCAGCTTAGGGCTAGCGGGCCAAGAGACCCAGTACTTC. Protein product: CASSLGLAGQETQYF.

The chain is built from TRBV28 and TRBJ1-5; 9 bases fit TRBD1. This CDR3 is 15 amino acids long. Germline V CDR1 and CDR2: MDHEN, SYDVKM. The ends lost 6 bases at V and 7 bases at J; junction bases unmatched: 10. CDR3 residues: CASSSFTGGEQPQHF. In DNA, the CDR3 is TGTGCCAGCAGCTCTTTTACAGGGGGCGAGCAGCCCCAGCATTTT.

The rearrangement joins TRBV28 to TRBJ1-2; the D is unclear. V was trimmed by 3 bases and J by 0 bases, leaving 8 bases between them. Germline CDR1 reads MDHEN; CDR2 reads SYDVKM. The CDR3 totals 14 residues. The CDR3 here is CASSLLGTNYGYTF. In DNA form, the CDR3 reads TGTGCCAGCAGTTTGCTGGGAACTAACTATGGCTACACCTTC.

This sequence joins TRBV19 and TRBJ2-1; the match to TRBD2 covers 16 bases. After removal of 4 bases from V and 8 bases from J, the junction contained 8 bases not matched to a gene. In germline, CDR1 is LNHDA, CDR2 SQIVND (reference sequence). The CDR3 runs 17 residues. CDR3 sequence reads: CASSNPGLAGGPYEQFF. Written as DNA, the CDR3 is TGTGCCAGTAGTAACCCGGGACTAGCGGGGGGGCCCTATGAGCAGTTCTTC.